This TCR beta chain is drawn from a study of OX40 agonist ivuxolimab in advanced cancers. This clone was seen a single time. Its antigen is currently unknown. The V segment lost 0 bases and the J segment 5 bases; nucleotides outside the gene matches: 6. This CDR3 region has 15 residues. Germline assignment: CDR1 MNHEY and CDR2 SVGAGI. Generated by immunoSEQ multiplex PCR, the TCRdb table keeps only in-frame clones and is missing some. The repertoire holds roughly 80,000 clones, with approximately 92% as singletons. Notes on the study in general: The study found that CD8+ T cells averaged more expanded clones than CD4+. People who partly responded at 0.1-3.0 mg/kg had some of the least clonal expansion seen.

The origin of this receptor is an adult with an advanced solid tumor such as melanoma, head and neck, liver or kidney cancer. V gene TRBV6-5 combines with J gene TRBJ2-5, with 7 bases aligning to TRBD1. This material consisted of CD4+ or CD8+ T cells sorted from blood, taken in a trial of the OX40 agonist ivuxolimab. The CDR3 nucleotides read TGTGCCAGCAGTTACTCGACAGGGTTGTTGGAGACCCAGTACTTC. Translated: CASSYSTGLLETQYF.